The 16 T cell receptor beta chains below were found in one sample sequenced in a study of cytomegalovirus exposure and HLA in healthy donors. PCR primers comprised 60 Vbeta and 13 Jbeta primers. This table comes from immunoSEQ multiplex PCR, and its TCRdb copy is limited to in-frame clones, with some not included. This repertoire shows fewer than 250,000 clones, over 75% found once; its top ten account for under 0.25%. Sample: PBMCs. The receptors derive from a girl aged 2 to 10 in good health and CMV-seronegative.

This clone occurred a few times. J is TRBJ2-2 and V is TRBV11-1; D is possibly TRBD2 (5 bases). Trimming cost V 0 bases and J 5 bases, with 10 bases left between them. CDR3 size: 15 residues. Per the germline V gene, CDR1 is SGHAT and CDR2 is FQDESV (reference sequence). The CDR3 nucleotides read TGTGCCAGCAGCTTAGCTCTAACGGGGACCGGGGAGCTGTTTTTT. Its protein product is CASSLALTGTGELFF.

The gene calls are TRBV6-1 and TRBJ1-1; D might be TRBD1 (6 bases). Germline CDR1 MNHNS, CDR2 SASEGT. Trimming left V 3 bases short and J 11 bases short, with 13 bases between. The CDR3 consists of 12 residues. The CDR3 spells CASSDGGTRAFF. As DNA, the CDR3 is TGTGCCAGCAGTGACGGGGGGACAAGGGCTTTCTTT.

The rearrangement joins TRBV2 to TRBJ1-2; 10 nucleotides align to TRBD1. Unmatched junction bases numbered 4, after V lost 6 bases and J lost 3 bases. This CDR3 has 14 amino acids. From germline, CDR1 is SNHLY and CDR2 FYNNEI. CDR3 nucleotide sequence: TGTGCCAGCAGGGGACAGGGGTTCCACTATGGCTACACCTTC. This codes for CASRGQGFHYGYTF.

This chain connects TRBV5-1 to TRBJ2-3, with 16 positions matching TRBD2. From germline, CDR1 is SGHRS and CDR2 YFSETQ. The V segment lost 4 bases and the J segment 0 bases; nucleotides outside the gene matches: 5. This CDR3 has 18 amino acids. The DNA of the CDR3 is TGCGCCAGCAGCCTGGGACTAGCGGGGGGGCGGAGCACAGATACGCAGTATTTT. Protein sequence: CASSLGLAGGRSTDTQYF.

The V and J genes are TRBV5-6 and TRBJ2-1; D is unclear. V lost 3 bases and J 10 bases, leaving 14 bases between the germline ends. The CDR3 totals 13 residues. The germline gives CDR1 SGHDT, CDR2 YYEEEE. Here the CDR3 reads CASSSEIVGEQFF. DNA of the CDR3: TGTGCCAGCAGCTCCGAGATAGTCGGGGAGCAGTTCTTC. The full variable domain, its missing parts supplied by reference TRBV5-6 and TRBJ2-1, is DAGVTQSPTHLIKTRGQQVTLRCSPKSGHDTVSWYQQALGQGPQFIFQYYEEEERQRGNFPDRFSGHQFPNYSSELNVNALLLGDSALYLCASSSEIVGEQFFGPGTRLTVL.

The rearrangement uses TRBV6-5 and TRBJ1-2; the D gene is possibly TRBD1 (6 bases). This CDR3 is 12 amino acids long. Between the trimmed V and J ends, which lost 8 bases and 4 bases, there was a span of 11 bases. Germline assignment: CDR1 MNHEY and CDR2 SVGAGI. The CDR3 region is CASYQGSYGYTF. CDR3 nucleotides: TGTGCCAGCTACCAGGGGAGCTATGGCTACACCTTC.

V and J are TRBV7-3 and TRBJ2-5, with 7 positions matching TRBD1. Losses at the gene ends were 4 bases for V and 5 bases for J; bases not matched to a gene: 7. Germline assignment: CDR1 SGHTA and CDR2 FQGTGA. There are 14 residues in the CDR3. CDR3 sequence (DNA): TGTGCCAGCAGCTCACCCGGGACAGAGGAGACCCAGTACTTC. Protein product: CASSSPGTEETQYF.

The CDR3 bases are TGTGCCAGCAGTCGACACGGGGCTGAAGCTTTCTTT. Translating it yields CASSRHGAEAFF. The V and J genes are TRBV6-1 and TRBJ1-1; D uncertain. V was trimmed by 5 bases and J by 6 bases, leaving 10 bases between them. This CDR3 is built from 12 residues. In germline, CDR1 is MNHNS, CDR2 SASEGT.

The rearrangement links TRBV19 to TRBJ2-7; possible D gene TRBD2, 6 bases. Germline CDR1 reads LNHDA; CDR2 reads SQIVND (reference sequence). V dropped 7 bases and J dropped 6 bases, with 16 bases sitting between them. This CDR3 comprises 13 residues. CDR3 amino acids: CASTSGPITEQYF. The CDR3, as DNA: TGTGCCAGTACCAGCGGGCCCATTACCGAGCAGTACTTC. The full variable domain, its missing parts supplied by reference TRBV19 and TRBJ2-7, is DGGITQSPKYLFRKEGQNVTLSCEQNLNHDAMYWYRQDPGQGLRLIYYSQIVNDFQKGDIAEGYSVSREKKESFPLTVTSAQKNPTAFYLCASTSGPITEQYFGPGTRLTVT.

This chain connects TRBV7-2 to TRBJ1-5; a weak D match, TRBD1 (5 bases). CDR1 SGHTA and CDR2 FQGNSA come from the germline V gene. V was trimmed by 5 bases and J by 5 bases, leaving 10 bases between them. This CDR3 contains 13 residues. CDR3: CASSRAGDQPQHF. CDR3 bases: TGTGCCAGCAGCCGAGCGGGGGATCAGCCCCAGCATTTT.

The chain links TRBV7-8 to TRBJ2-7, with a weak D call TRBD2 (6 bases). Trimming cost V 3 bases and J 6 bases, with 12 bases left between them. This CDR3 region has 13 residues. Germline lookup yields CDR1 SGHVS and CDR2 FQNEAQ. CDR3 bases: TGTGCCAGCAGCTTCGTACTAGCTCGCGAGCAGTACTTC. Protein: CASSFVLAREQYF.

The V call is TRBV5-4, the J call TRBJ1-1, with D perhaps matching TRBD1 (5 bases). Trimming cost V 0 bases and J 1 base, with 7 bases left between them. In germline, CDR1 is SGHNT, CDR2 YYREEE (reference sequence). The CDR3 consists of 14 residues. The CDR3 sequence: CASSLADRNTEAFF. As DNA, the CDR3 is TGTGCCAGCAGCTTGGCCGACAGGAACACTGAAGCTTTCTTT.

The CDR3 DNA follows: TGTGCCAGCAGCGTAGCTGGTATCGGTGAGCAGTTCTTC. This codes for CASSVAGIGEQFF. V and J are TRBV9 and TRBJ2-1, with unresolved D. In germline, CDR1 is SGDLS, CDR2 YYNGEE. The V end was cut by 0 bases, the J end by 9 bases, with 10 bases between. This CDR3 contains 13 residues.

The rearrangement links TRBV9 to TRBJ1-2; a weak D match, TRBD1 (6 bases). Germline loops: CDR1 SGDLS, CDR2 YYNGEE. V gave up 1 base and J gave up 6 bases, with 16 bases separating them. This CDR3 spans 15 amino acids. CDR3 protein: CASSVTPGHVHGYTF. CDR3 nucleotides: TGTGCCAGCAGCGTAACTCCGGGACACGTCCATGGCTACACCTTC.

About this clone itself: Germline and junction disagree at one end, which may indicate a read error. V is TRBV27 and J is TRBJ1-5; D remains ambiguous. The CDR3 extends over 14 amino acids. The germline V gene has CDR1 MNHEY and CDR2 SMNVEV (reference sequence). The CDR3: CATSLRYSNQPQHF. For the CDR3, the DNA is TGTGCCACCAGTTTGCGGTATAGCAATCAGCCCCAGCATTTT.

The chain carries TRBV6-5 and TRBJ2-3, with TRBD2 matching 12 bases. J gave up 3 bases and V 2 bases, and 3 bases lay outside the gene matches. This CDR3 is 16 amino acids long. The V gene's germline CDR1 is MNHEY and CDR2 SVGAGI. The CDR3 DNA follows: TGTGCCAGCAGTTACCGACTAGCGGGGGAAACAGATACGCAGTATTTT. Translating it yields CASSYRLAGETDTQYF.